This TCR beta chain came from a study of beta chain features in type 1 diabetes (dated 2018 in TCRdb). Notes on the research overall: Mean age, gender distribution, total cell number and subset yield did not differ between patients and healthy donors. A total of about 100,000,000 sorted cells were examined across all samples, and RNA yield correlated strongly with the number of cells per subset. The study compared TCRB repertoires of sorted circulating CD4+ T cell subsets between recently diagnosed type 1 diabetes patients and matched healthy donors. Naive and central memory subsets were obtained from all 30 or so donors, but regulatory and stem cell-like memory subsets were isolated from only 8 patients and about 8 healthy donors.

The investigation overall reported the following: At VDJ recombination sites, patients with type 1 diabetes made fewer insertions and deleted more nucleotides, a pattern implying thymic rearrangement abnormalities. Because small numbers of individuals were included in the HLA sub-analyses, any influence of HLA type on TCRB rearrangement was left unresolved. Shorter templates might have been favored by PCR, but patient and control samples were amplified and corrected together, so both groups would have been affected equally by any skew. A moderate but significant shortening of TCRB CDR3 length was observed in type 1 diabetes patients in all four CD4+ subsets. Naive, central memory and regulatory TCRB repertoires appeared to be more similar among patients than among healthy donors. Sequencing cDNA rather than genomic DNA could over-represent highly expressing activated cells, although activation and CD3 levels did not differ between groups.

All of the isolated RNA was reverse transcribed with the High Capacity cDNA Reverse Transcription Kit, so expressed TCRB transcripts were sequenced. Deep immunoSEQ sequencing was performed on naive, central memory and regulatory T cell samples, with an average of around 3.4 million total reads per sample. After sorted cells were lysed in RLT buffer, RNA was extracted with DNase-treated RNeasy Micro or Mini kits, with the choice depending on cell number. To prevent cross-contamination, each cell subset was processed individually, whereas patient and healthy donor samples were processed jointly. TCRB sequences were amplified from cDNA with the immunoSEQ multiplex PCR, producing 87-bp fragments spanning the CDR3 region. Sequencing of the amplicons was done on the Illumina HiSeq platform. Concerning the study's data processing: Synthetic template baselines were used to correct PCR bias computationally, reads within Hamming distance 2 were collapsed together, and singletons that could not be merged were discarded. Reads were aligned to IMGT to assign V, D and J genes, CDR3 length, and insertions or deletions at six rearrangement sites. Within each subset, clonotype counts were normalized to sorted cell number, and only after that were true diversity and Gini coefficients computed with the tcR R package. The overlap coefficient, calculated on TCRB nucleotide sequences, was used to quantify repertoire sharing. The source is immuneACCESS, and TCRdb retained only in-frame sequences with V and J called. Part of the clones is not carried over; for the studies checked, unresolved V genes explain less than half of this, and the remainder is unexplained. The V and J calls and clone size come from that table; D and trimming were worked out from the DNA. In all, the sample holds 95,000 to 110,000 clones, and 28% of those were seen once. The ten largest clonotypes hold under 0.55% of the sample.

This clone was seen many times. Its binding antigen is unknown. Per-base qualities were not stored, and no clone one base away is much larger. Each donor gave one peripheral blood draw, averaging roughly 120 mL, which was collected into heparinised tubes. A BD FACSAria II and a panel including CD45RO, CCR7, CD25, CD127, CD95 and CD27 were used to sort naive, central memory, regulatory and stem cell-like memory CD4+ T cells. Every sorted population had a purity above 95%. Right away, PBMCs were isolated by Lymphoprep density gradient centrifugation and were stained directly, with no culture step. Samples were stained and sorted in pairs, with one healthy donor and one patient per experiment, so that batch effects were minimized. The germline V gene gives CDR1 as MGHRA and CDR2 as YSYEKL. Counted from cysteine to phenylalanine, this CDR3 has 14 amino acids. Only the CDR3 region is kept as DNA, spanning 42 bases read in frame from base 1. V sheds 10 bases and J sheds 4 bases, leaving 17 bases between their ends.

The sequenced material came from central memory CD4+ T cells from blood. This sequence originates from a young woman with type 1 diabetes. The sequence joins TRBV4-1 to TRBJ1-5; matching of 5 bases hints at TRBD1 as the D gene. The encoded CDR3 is CATGGTGSNQPQHF. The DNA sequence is TGCGCCACCGGCGGGACGGGGAGTAATCAGCCCCAGCATTTT.